This entry lists 11 T cell receptor beta chains sequenced from one sample in a study of blood T cell repertoires in COVID-19. Sequenced by immunoSEQ multiplex PCR; TCRdb stores in-frame clones only, minus some. Of about 210,000 clones listed, approximately 85% were seen once; the top ten hold more than 2%. Sequences were obtained from peripheral blood. The receptor source for this set is a woman in her 70s with COVID-19, enrolled during active disease.

The chain carries TRBV11-2 and TRBJ1-4; no reliable D call. CDR1 and CDR2 (germline): SGHAT, FQNNGV. The V gene lost 1 base and the J gene lost 7 bases, with 13 bases spanning the gap. The CDR3 consists of 15 residues. CDR3 sequence: CASSLAGIRAEKLFF. The CDR3 DNA reads TGTGCCAGCAGCTTAGCGGGGATCCGCGCTGAAAAACTGTTTTTT.

This rearrangement joins TRBV5-3 to TRBJ1-5, with TRBD1 as a possible D gene (5 bases). TRBV5-3 is treated as an ORF (open reading frame) with a function not yet certain. The CDR3 is made up of 20 amino acids. V shed 2 bases and J shed 0 bases, with 24 bases lying between them. CDR3 sequence (DNA): TGTGCCAGAAGCTTTAAGGATCTAGGGGCCGAGACTTATAGCAATCAGCCCCAGCATTTT. Amino acid sequence: CARSFKDLGAETYSNQPQHF.

This chain connects TRBV4-3 to TRBJ2-7; a possible D gene is TRBD1 (6 bases). This CDR3 has 15 residues. V lost 1 base and J 5 bases, leaving 15 bases between the germline ends. Per the germline V gene, CDR1 is LGHNA and CDR2 is YSLEER. The CDR3 nucleotides are TGCGCCAGCAGCCAAGTGAGGGGGACGGGCGACGAGCAGTACTTC. This translates into CASSQVRGTGDEQYF.

The chain is built from TRBV19 and TRBJ1-2, with 8 bases aligning to TRBD1. The germline gives CDR1 LNHDA, CDR2 SQIVND (reference sequence). This CDR3 has 15 amino acids. V was clipped by 5 bases and J by 6 bases; unmatched bases: 11. This chain's CDR3 is CASSPTADRANGYTF. CDR3 in DNA: TGTGCCAGTAGTCCAACCGCGGACAGGGCTAATGGCTACACCTTC.

This clone was detected once. The rearrangement joins TRBV18 to TRBJ2-5; perhaps TRBD2 as D (5 bases). Trimming shortened V by 5 bases and J by 2 bases, and 12 bases separated the two germline ends. CDR1 KGHSH and CDR2 LQKENI come from the germline V gene. The CDR3 runs 14 residues. The CDR3 protein is CASSVSVKQETQYF. CDR3 bases: TGTGCCAGCTCAGTTAGCGTAAAGCAAGAGACCCAGTACTTC.

J is TRBJ1-3 and V is TRBV3-1 (or the pseudogene TRBV3-2); 9 nucleotides agree with TRBD1. Germline CDR1 is LGHDT and CDR2 is YNNKEL (reference sequence). Trimming cost V 4 bases and J 8 bases; bases outside gene matches: 9. This CDR3 spans 15 amino acids. The CDR3 loop reads CASSPRQGGMDTIYF. The CDR3, as DNA: TGTGCCAGCAGCCCCCGACAGGGGGGAATGGACACCATATATTTT.

This clone was detected only a few times. V is TRBV6-2 or TRBV6-3 and J is TRBJ1-2; TRBD1 aligns across 9 bases. The CDR3 extends over 15 amino acids. After removal of 4 bases from V and 3 bases from J, the junction contained 6 bases not matched to a gene. CDR1 is MNHEY and CDR2 is SVGEGT in the germline V gene. The CDR3 DNA is TGTGCCAGCAGTTTCGGACAGGGGTGGCACTATGGCTACACCTTC. It yields the protein CASSFGQGWHYGYTF.

This clone appeared once. This chain joins TRBV5-4 and TRBJ2-6; 16 nucleotides match TRBD2. V gave up 2 bases and J gave up 4 bases; unmatched junction bases: 9. The CDR3 runs 20 residues. Germline lookup yields CDR1 SGHNT and CDR2 YYREEE (reference sequence). The CDR3 region is CASSLPGLAGGPTGANVLTF. DNA of the CDR3: TGTGCCAGCAGCTTACCGGGACTAGCGGGAGGGCCAACGGGGGCCAACGTCCTGACTTTC.

This clone was recorded a few times. The chain carries TRBV19 and TRBJ2-2; D perhaps matches TRBD1 (5 bases). The CDR3 totals 16 residues. Looked up from germline, CDR1 is LNHDA and CDR2 is SQIVND (reference sequence). Trimming removed 5 bases at V and 4 bases at J, with 17 bases between. The DNA for the CDR3 is TGTGCCAGTAGTGTGAAGGGCAGGGCAGGCACCGGGGAGCTGTTTTTT. Protein product: CASSVKGRAGTGELFF.

The gene calls are TRBV6-2 or TRBV6-3 and TRBJ2-5; 12 bases are shared with TRBD2. The germline gives CDR1 MNHEY, CDR2 SVGEGT. There are 15 residues in the CDR3. V was pared by 6 bases and J by 4 bases, with 6 bases of the junction left unmatched. CDR3: CASSSTGLAGETQYF. CDR3 nucleotides: TGTGCCAGCAGCTCAACGGGACTAGCGGGAGAGACCCAGTACTTC.

The chain is built from TRBV5-5 and TRBJ2-7; the match to TRBD1 covers 8 bases. This CDR3 has 14 residues. The germline CDR1 and CDR2 sequences are SGHKS and YYEKEE (reference sequence). The V gene end was trimmed by 1 base and the J gene end by 5 bases; junction bases not matched to a gene: 5. CDR3 nucleotides: TGTGCCAGCAGCTTGCGGGACAGGATCCACGAGCAGTACTTC. Protein: CASSLRDRIHEQYF.